This TCR beta chain was sequenced for a study of cytotoxic CD8 clonotypes in ibrutinib-treated CLL. The study, taken as a whole, reports: Clonality correlated strongly with circulating CD8+ T cells and exceeded age-matched healthy donors at baseline. Shared public clonotypes were rare, and on treatment they either got smaller or stayed the same.

Libraries were prepared by immunoSEQ multiplex PCR; TCRdb keeps only in-frame clonotypes and omits some of them. The data hold tens of thousands of clones, with more than 60% observed a single time. PBMCs that had been cryopreserved were the source of approximately 2 micrograms of genomic DNA for TCR beta libraries. This clone has more than one count but fewer than ten. Its specificity is unknown. Sequenced material: PBMCs, taken after 12 months of ibrutinib treatment. This clonotype originated in a human donor with chronic lymphocytic leukemia.

The CDR3 loop reads CASSPMGLANEQFF. The CDR3 nucleotides read TGCGCCAGCAGCCCGATGGGACTAGCCAATGAGCAGTTCTTC. The chain uses TRBV4-1 and TRBJ2-1; 9 bases are a match to TRBD2. The CDR3 spans 14 residues. Germline V gene lookup returns CDR1 MGHRA and CDR2 YSYEKL. Trimming cost V 4 bases and J 6 bases; bases outside gene matches: 4.